This T cell receptor beta chain appears in the sequencing data of a study of T cell responses to AZD1222 COVID-19 vaccine. CDR3 length: 12 amino acids. Germline CDR1 is KGHSH and CDR2 is LQKENI. Trimming shortened V by 3 bases and J by 10 bases, and 12 bases separated the two germline ends. Produced via immunoSEQ multiplex PCR; TCRdb's table is partial and in-frame only. The sample includes 100,000 to 150,000 clones, about 90% of them seen just once. The V call is TRBV18, the J call TRBJ1-1; TRBD1 might be the D (5 bases). The specimen was peripheral blood, collected on day 0 of MenACWY control vaccination. The TCR originated in an adult in good health. The CDR3 nucleotides are TGTGCCAGCTCACCCCCGGGGCGCTTAGCTTTCTTT. Protein sequence: CASSPPGRLAFF.